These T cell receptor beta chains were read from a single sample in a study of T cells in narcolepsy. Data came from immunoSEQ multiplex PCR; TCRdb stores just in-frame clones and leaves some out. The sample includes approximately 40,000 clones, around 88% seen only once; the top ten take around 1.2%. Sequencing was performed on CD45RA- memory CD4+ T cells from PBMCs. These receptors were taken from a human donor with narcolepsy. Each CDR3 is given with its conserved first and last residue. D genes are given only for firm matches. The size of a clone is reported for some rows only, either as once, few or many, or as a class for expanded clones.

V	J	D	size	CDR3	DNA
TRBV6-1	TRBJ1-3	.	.	CANKGEGPGNTIYF	TGTGCCAACAAGGGAGAGGGGCCTGGAAACACCATATATTTT
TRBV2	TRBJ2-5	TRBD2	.	CASSVGTSGGENRQETQYF	TGTGCCAGCAGTGTAGGGACTAGCGGGGGGGAAAACCGCCAAGAGACCCAGTACTTC
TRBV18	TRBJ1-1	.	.	CASSPGGKDTEAFF	TGTGCCAGCTCACCAGGGGGGAAAGACACTGAAGCTTTCTTT
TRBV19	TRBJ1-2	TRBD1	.	CASTDRFDGYTF	TGTGCCAGTACGGACAGGTTCGATGGCTACACCTTC
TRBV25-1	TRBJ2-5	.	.	CASSRSTGTSPRETQYF	TGTGCCAGCAGCCGAAGCACCGGGACATCACCGAGGGAGACCCAGTACTTC
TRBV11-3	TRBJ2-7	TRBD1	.	CASTLGTGGTEQYF	TGTGCCAGCACCTTGGGTACAGGGGGAACCGAGCAGTACTTC
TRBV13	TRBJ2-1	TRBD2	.	CASSGGLANNEQFF	TGTGCCAGCAGCGGGGGACTAGCGAACAATGAGCAGTTCTTC
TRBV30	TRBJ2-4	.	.	CAWTVTGRYIQYF	TGTGCCTGGACCGTAACAGGGCGGTACATTCAGTACTTC
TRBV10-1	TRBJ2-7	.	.	CASSENTGKTYEQYF	TGCGCCAGCAGTGAGAATACCGGGAAAACCTACGAGCAGTACTTC
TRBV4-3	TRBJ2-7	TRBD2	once	CASSQAPSGGSTYEQYF	TGCGCCAGCAGCCAAGCCCCTAGCGGGGGGTCTACCTACGAGCAGTACTTC
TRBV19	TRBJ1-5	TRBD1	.	CASSTTGQGEPQHF	TGTGCCAGTAGTACGACGGGACAGGGGGAGCCCCAGCATTTT
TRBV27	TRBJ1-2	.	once	CASGGAELNGYTF	TGTGCCAGCGGGGGGGCCGAGTTAAATGGCTACACCTTC
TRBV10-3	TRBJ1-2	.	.	CAISESTDSKIPTYGYTF	TGTGCCATCAGTGAGTCGACGGACAGTAAGATCCCTACATATGGCTACACCTTC
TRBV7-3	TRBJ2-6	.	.	CASSLGGSANVLTF	TGTGCCAGCAGCTTAGGAGGTTCGGCCAACGTCCTGACTTTC
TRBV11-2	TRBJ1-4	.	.	CASSSLGGEKLFF	TGTGCCAGCAGCAGTTTGGGGGGTGAAAAACTGTTTTTT
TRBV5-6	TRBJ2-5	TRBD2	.	CASSSGGSAGGETQYF	TGTGCCAGCAGCTCAGGGGGGTCAGCGGGAGGGGAGACCCAGTACTTC
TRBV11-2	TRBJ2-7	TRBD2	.	CASSTRLAGRSYEQYF	TGTGCCAGCAGCACCCGACTAGCGGGTCGCTCCTACGAGCAGTACTTC
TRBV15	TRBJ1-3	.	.	CATSRDPQVSSGNTIYF	TGTGCCACCAGCAGAGACCCACAGGTTAGCTCTGGAAACACCATATATTTT
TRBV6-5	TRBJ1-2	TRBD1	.	CASSYRTGLNYGYTF	TGTGCCAGCAGTTACAGGACAGGCCTTAACTATGGCTACACCTTC
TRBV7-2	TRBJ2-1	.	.	CASSYEYREQFF	TGTGCCAGCAGCTACGAGTATAGGGAGCAGTTCTTC
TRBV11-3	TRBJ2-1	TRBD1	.	CASGRDRGPDNEQFF	TGTGCCAGCGGACGCGACAGGGGGCCTGACAATGAGCAGTTCTTC
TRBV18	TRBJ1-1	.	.	CASSPQVGVHTEAFF	TGTGCCAGCTCACCCCAAGTGGGGGTGCACACTGAAGCTTTCTTT
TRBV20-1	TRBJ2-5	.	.	CSARADETQYF	TGCAGTGCTAGAGCTGATGAGACCCAGTACTTC